This T cell receptor beta chain derives from a study of cytomegalovirus exposure and HLA in healthy donors. In the PCR, 60 Vbeta and 13 Jbeta primers were used. Per the authors' pipeline: Counted up in a later analysis, unique TCR beta chains came to about 80 million, with around 10 million shared. TCRdb's table, derived via immunoSEQ multiplex PCR, lists solely in-frame clones and lacks some. Clone size and V and J calls were adopted from that table, with D and trimming inferred from the DNA. The sample includes about 170,000 clones, approximately 84% seen only once; the top ten take about 4.4%. Study conclusions and caveats: Associated with HLA alleles at 0.05 false discovery rate in a later analysis were 17,000 or so TCR beta sequences.

The CDR3 is 18 residues long. Germline assignment: CDR1 SGHTA and CDR2 FQGTGA. V was trimmed by 4 bases and J by 1 base, leaving 22 bases between them. Comments on this clone: Antigen specificity is unknown.

Sequencing used PBMCs. The sequence was collected from a woman aged 45-65 years in good health and CMV-seropositive. The gene calls are TRBV7-3 and TRBJ1-1, with TRBD1 as a possible D gene (6 bases). DNA for the CDR3: TGTGCCAGCAGCTCCGGGGGGGGGCTCAGGGTGGAGAACACTGAAGCTTTCTTT. Encoded protein: CASSSGGGLRVENTEAFF.